The sequence of this T cell receptor (beta chain) was determined in a study of identical twins. Overall study findings and caveats: Out-of-frame alpha sequences shared between twins exhibited an excess of low generation probability. While abundant cord blood beta clonotypes carried fewer insertions, memory repertoires showed no such pattern.

The cDNA had a unique molecular identifier and a template-switch universal primer site. TCRdb reanalysed the 5' RACE reads using MiXCR and keeps one entry per CDR3 protein. The data show about 450,000 distinct CDR3 sequences, approximately 18% seen once. This clonotype was observed a few times. Its antigen is not identified. The V and J ends lost 4 bases and 4 bases respectively, with 21 bases between them. Germline V gives CDR1 MNHEY, CDR2 SMNVEV (reference sequence). The CDR3 extends over 17 amino acids. The receptor was isolated from a man aged 50 to 59 in good health. This rearrangement joins TRBV27 to TRBJ2-3; the D gene is possibly TRBD2 (6 bases). Sequenced sample: naive T cells sorted from blood. The CDR3 bases are TGTGCCAGCAGTTCGCCACGGGGGTCGAGGAGGGCAGATACGCAGTATTTT. Its translation: CASSSPRGSRRADTQYF.